These T cell receptor beta chains were read from a single sample in a study of T cell responses to AZD1222 COVID-19 vaccine. The repertoire was sequenced with immunoSEQ multiplex PCR; TCRdb's copy has only in-frame clones and lacks some. Of about 100,000 clones listed, around 92% are singletons. The specimen was peripheral blood, collected 28 days after the second AZD1222 dose. These receptors were taken from an adult who received the AZD1222 COVID-19 vaccine. Both conserved end residues are part of each CDR3. D genes are given only for firm matches. Only part of the rows carry a size: once, few, many, or a class if the clone is expanded.

j_call clone_size d_call v_call cdr3_aa cdr3_nt
TRBJ1-3 . . TRBV10-2 CASRADSGNTIYF TGCGCCAGCAGAGCAGACTCTGGAAACACCATATATTTT
TRBJ2-7 . TRBD1 TRBV18 CASSPLPGTGKFEQYF TGTGCCAGCTCACCCCTCCCCGGGACAGGGAAGTTCGAGCAGTACTTC
TRBJ1-6 . . TRBV3-1/TRBV3-2 CASSPDGRNSPLHF TGTGCCAGCAGCCCCGACGGTCGGAATTCACCCCTCCACTTT
TRBJ2-3 . TRBD2 TRBV4-2 CASSQASSSGRSTDTQYF TGTGCCAGCAGCCAGGCCTCCTCTAGCGGGAGATCCACAGATACGCAGTATTTT
TRBJ1-1 . . TRBV6-5 CASNPRTRETTEAFF TGTGCCAGCAACCCTCGGACCCGGGAGACCACTGAAGCTTTCTTT
TRBJ2-5 . . TRBV19 CASSTAPDGEETQYF TGTGCCAGTAGTACCGCACCTGACGGCGAGGAGACCCAGTACTTC
TRBJ1-2 . . TRBV29-1 CSALEQQFGQGILHF .
TRBJ1-2 . . TRBV5-1 CASSLAAGVNYGYTF TGCGCCAGCAGCTTGGCGGCAGGAGTTAACTATGGCTACACCTTC
TRBJ1-2 . . TRBV24-1 CATSDSGSNYGYTF TGTGCCACCAGTGATTCGGGATCCAACTATGGCTACACCTTC
TRBJ2-4 . . TRBV7-3 CASSFRGGDIQYF TGTGCCAGCAGCTTTCGTGGGGGTGACATTCAGTACTTC
TRBJ1-3 few TRBD1 TRBV5-6 CASSKRTGERNTIYF TGTGCCAGCAGCAAAAGGACAGGGGAGAGAAACACCATATATTTT
TRBJ2-3 . . TRBV27 CASSLSWSAATDTQYF TGTGCCAGCAGTTTATCGTGGAGCGCCGCCACAGATACGCAGTATTTT
TRBJ2-7 . TRBD1 TRBV27 CASSSDRTGNSYEQYF TGTGCCAGCAGTTCAGACCGGACAGGGAACTCCTACGAGCAGTACTTC
TRBJ1-4 . . TRBV6-5 CLTRTNEKLFF TGTCTGACACGGACTAATGAAAAACTGTTTTTT
TRBJ2-1 once TRBD1 TRBV6-4 CASSPGQGAYNEQFF TGTGCCAGCAGCCCCGGACAGGGAGCCTACAATGAGCAGTTCTTC
TRBJ1-1 . TRBD1 TRBV6-5 CASSLETGAEAFF TGTGCCAGCAGTTTAGAGACAGGGGCCGAAGCTTTCTTT